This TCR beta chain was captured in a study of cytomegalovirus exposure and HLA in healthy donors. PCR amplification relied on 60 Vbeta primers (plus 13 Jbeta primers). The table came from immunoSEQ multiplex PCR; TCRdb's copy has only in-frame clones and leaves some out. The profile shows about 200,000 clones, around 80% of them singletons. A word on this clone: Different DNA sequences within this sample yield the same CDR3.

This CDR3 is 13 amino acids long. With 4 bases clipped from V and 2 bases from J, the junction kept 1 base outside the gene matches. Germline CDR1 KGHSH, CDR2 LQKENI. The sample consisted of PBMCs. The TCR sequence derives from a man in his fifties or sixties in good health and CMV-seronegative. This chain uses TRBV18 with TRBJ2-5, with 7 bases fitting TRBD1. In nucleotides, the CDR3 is TGTGCCAGCTCACTGGGACAGCAAGAGACCCAGTACTTC. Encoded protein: CASSLGQQETQYF. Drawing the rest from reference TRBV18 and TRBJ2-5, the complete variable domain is NAGVMQNPRHLVRRRGQEARLRCSPMKGHSHVYWYRQLPEEGLKFMVYLQKENIIDESGMPKERFSAEFPKEGPSILRIQQVVRGDSAAYFCASSLGQQETQYFGPGTRLLVL.